These T cell receptor beta chains were read from a single sample in a study of blood T cell repertoires in COVID-19. The assay was immunoSEQ multiplex PCR, and TCRdb's table has in-frame clones only and misses some. The table shows under 200,000 clones, with about 80% occurring only once. Sequencing used peripheral blood. The origin of the receptors is a man in his sixties with acute or convalescent COVID-19. CDR3s include the opening cysteine and the closing phenylalanine or tryptophan. Each record gives: V gene, J gene, D gene, CDR3 length, clone size, CDR3 DNA, CDR3 protein. D genes are given only for firm matches. Expanded clones get a size class; other rows say once, few or many, or leave the size out.

V: TRBV6-2/TRBV6-3; J: TRBJ1-1; D: -; length: 14; size: -; DNA: TGTGCCAGCAGTTACTCCTTCCCTGTCACTGAAGCTTTCTTT; CDR3: CASSYSFPVTEAFF
V: TRBV5-1; J: TRBJ2-2; D: TRBD1; length: 16; size: -; DNA: TGCGCCAGCAGCTTCACCGGGACAGGGGAGTCCGGGGAGCTGTTTTTT; CDR3: CASSFTGTGESGELFF
V: TRBV6-1; J: TRBJ1-5; D: -; length: 15; size: -; DNA: TGTGCCAGCAGTGATCAGGGCTTTGGCAATCAGCCCCAGCATTTT; CDR3: CASSDQGFGNQPQHF
V: TRBV30; J: TRBJ1-2; D: -; length: 13; size: -; DNA: TGTGCCTGGAATGCCGGGGGTTTGGGGGGCTACACCTTC; CDR3: CAWNAGGLGGYTF
V: TRBV7-8; J: TRBJ2-5; D: -; length: 14; size: -; DNA: TGTGCCAGCAGCTTATCGCGGGGCAGAGAGACCCAGTACTTC; CDR3: CASSLSRGRETQYF
V: TRBV10-1; J: TRBJ2-5; D: TRBD2; length: 16; size: -; DNA: TGCGCCAGCAGTGAGTTGGGACTAGCGGCCAAAGAGACCCAGTACTTC; CDR3: CASSELGLAAKETQYF
V: TRBV11-2; J: TRBJ1-2; D: TRBD1; length: 15; size: once; DNA: TGTGCCAGCAGCTTAGTAGTGACAGGGTCTAGTGGCTACACCTTC; CDR3: CASSLVVTGSSGYTF
V: TRBV10-3; J: TRBJ1-5; D: TRBD1; length: 14; size: once; DNA: TGTGCCATCAGCGAGGGGGCGAGCAATCAGCCCCAGCATTTT; CDR3: CAISEGASNQPQHF
V: TRBV18; J: TRBJ2-3; D: -; length: 15; size: -; DNA: TGTGCCAGCTCACCATCAGGGTTCGGAGTAGATACGCAGTATTTT; CDR3: CASSPSGFGVDTQYF
V: TRBV6-2/TRBV6-3; J: TRBJ1-2; D: -; length: 14; size: -; DNA: TGTGCCAGCAGTTACGCACAGGGCGGTTATGGCTACACCTTC; CDR3: CASSYAQGGYGYTF
V: TRBV24-1; J: TRBJ1-2; D: -; length: 13; size: -; DNA: TGTGCCACCAGTGAAGGGGCCACCTATGGCTACACCTTC; CDR3: CATSEGATYGYTF
V: TRBV11-2; J: TRBJ2-1; D: TRBD2; length: 16; size: once; DNA: TGTGCCAGCAGCTTAACTAGCGGCGTCTCCTACAATGAGCAGTTCTTC; CDR3: CASSLTSGVSYNEQFF
V: TRBV28; J: TRBJ2-1; D: -; length: 16; size: -; DNA: TGTGCCAGCAGTTCATCCAGGGTGTCGGATTACAATGAGCAGTTCTTC; CDR3: CASSSSRVSDYNEQFF
V: TRBV30; J: TRBJ2-1; D: TRBD2; length: 13; size: -; DNA: TGTGCCTGGAGTGCGGGCGGGGGGTTTGAGCAGTTCTTC; CDR3: CAWSAGGGFEQFF
V: TRBV7-2; J: TRBJ1-6; D: TRBD1; length: 14; size: -; DNA: TGTGCCAGCAGCCGGACAGGGGGGAATTCACCCCTCCACTTT; CDR3: CASSRTGGNSPLHF
V: TRBV27; J: TRBJ1-5; D: -; length: 14; size: -; DNA: TGTGCCAGCAGTTTATACAGAAGCAATCAGCCCCAGCATTTT; CDR3: CASSLYRSNQPQHF
V: TRBV4-3; J: TRBJ2-3; D: -; length: 15; size: -; DNA: TGCGCCAGCAGCCAAGAAGCGGACTCCACAGATACGCAGTATTTT; CDR3: CASSQEADSTDTQYF
V: TRBV9; J: TRBJ1-1; D: TRBD1; length: 14; size: -; DNA: TGTGCCAGCAGCGTAGTTGGACAGGTCCATGAAGCTTTCTTT; CDR3: CASSVVGQVHEAFF
V: TRBV30; J: TRBJ1-6; D: TRBD1; length: 16; size: -; DNA: TGTGCCTGGAGTGTACCCGGGACAGCCTTTAATTCACCCCTCCACTTT; CDR3: CAWSVPGTAFNSPLHF
V: TRBV19; J: TRBJ2-7; D: TRBD1; length: 13; size: -; DNA: TGTGCCAGTAGTGCCTGGACAGGCTACGAGCAGTACTTC; CDR3: CASSAWTGYEQYF
V: TRBV2; J: TRBJ1-5; D: -; length: 13; size: -; DNA: TGTGCCAGTAAGGTCGAGGGAAATCAGCCCCAGCATTTT; CDR3: CASKVEGNQPQHF
V: TRBV5-1; J: TRBJ2-5; D: TRBD2; length: 15; size: -; DNA: TGCGCCAGCAGCCCAGCGGGGGGGCCTGGAGAGACCCAGTACTTC; CDR3: CASSPAGGPGETQYF
V: TRBV5-4; J: TRBJ2-3; D: TRBD2; length: 16; size: once; DNA: TGTGCCAGCAGCTTAATCGGGGGGGCCGGCACAGATACGCAGTATTTT; CDR3: CASSLIGGAGTDTQYF
V: TRBV3-1/TRBV3-2; J: TRBJ2-3; D: TRBD1; length: 17; size: -; DNA: TGTGCCAGCAGCCAAGGGCCAGAGGACAGGGGCACAGATACGCAGTATTTT; CDR3: CASSQGPEDRGTDTQYF
V: TRBV24-1; J: TRBJ2-3; D: TRBD2; length: 17; size: -; DNA: TGTGCCACCAGTGATTTAACCAGCGGGGGAGGCACAGATACGCAGTATTTT; CDR3: CATSDLTSGGGTDTQYF
V: TRBV27; J: TRBJ2-1; D: TRBD1; length: 16; size: -; DNA: TGTGCCAGCAGTGGACCGGGACAGGGGAGGTGGAATGAGCAGTTCTTC; CDR3: CASSGPGQGRWNEQFF
V: TRBV11-3; J: TRBJ1-4; D: TRBD1; length: 13; size: -; DNA: TGTGCCAACAAAACAGGGGTTGATGAAAAACTGTTTTTT; CDR3: CANKTGVDEKLFF
V: TRBV2; J: TRBJ2-3; D: -; length: 15; size: -; DNA: TGTGCCAGCCAAGTGATACCCACAGGCACAGATACGCAGTATTTT; CDR3: CASQVIPTGTDTQYF
V: TRBV28; J: TRBJ1-4; D: -; length: 12; size: once; DNA: TGTGCCAGCAGTTTGAGGCGAGAAAAACTGTTTTTT; CDR3: CASSLRREKLFF
V: TRBV7-8; J: TRBJ2-1; D: TRBD2; length: 15; size: -; DNA: TGTGCCAGCAGCTTTAGCGGGGGGGCCCACAATGAGCAGTTCTTC; CDR3: CASSFSGGAHNEQFF
V: TRBV4-3; J: TRBJ2-7; D: TRBD2; length: 14; size: -; DNA: TGCGCCAGCAGCCAGACTAGCGCCTCCTACGAGCAGTACTTC; CDR3: CASSQTSASYEQYF
V: TRBV7-3; J: TRBJ2-3; D: TRBD1; length: 15; size: -; DNA: TGTGCCAGCAGCCCCCAACGGGGACAGGCAGATACGCAGTATTTT; CDR3: CASSPQRGQADTQYF
V: TRBV10-2; J: TRBJ1-5; D: TRBD1; length: 15; size: -; DNA: TGCGCCAGCAAGCCGACAGGGAATTTCAATCAGCCCCAGCATTTT; CDR3: CASKPTGNFNQPQHF
V: TRBV5-1; J: TRBJ2-6; D: -; length: 15; size: few; DNA: TGCGCCAGCAGCTTGTATGTTGGCGGGGCCAACGTCCTGACTTTC; CDR3: CASSLYVGGANVLTF
V: TRBV6-5; J: TRBJ2-1; D: TRBD1; length: 15; size: -; DNA: TGTGCCAGCAGTTACTCCGACAGGGGGACCAATGAGCAGTTCTTC; CDR3: CASSYSDRGTNEQFF
V: TRBV5-6; J: TRBJ2-7; D: TRBD1; length: 13; size: -; DNA: TGTGCCAGCAGCCGGACAGGGCGGCACGAGCAGTACTTC; CDR3: CASSRTGRHEQYF
V: TRBV6-2/TRBV6-3; J: TRBJ2-7; D: TRBD1; length: 13; size: -; DNA: TGTGCCAGCAGTCGGACAGGACCCTACGAGCAGTACTTC; CDR3: CASSRTGPYEQYF
V: TRBV2; J: TRBJ2-1; D: -; length: 11; size: -; DNA: TGTGCCAGCAGTCGGACTAACCAGCAGTTCTTC; CDR3: CASSRTNQQFF
V: TRBV15; J: TRBJ2-7; D: TRBD2; length: 18; size: -; DNA: TGTGCCACCAGCAGAGGCAGGGGCGCGGGGGGGACCCCCTACGAGCAGTACTTC; CDR3: CATSRGRGAGGTPYEQYF
V: TRBV3-1/TRBV3-2; J: TRBJ2-3; D: -; length: 14; size: -; DNA: TGTGCCAGCAGCCAGCCTCGGAGCACAGATACGCAGTATTTT; CDR3: CASSQPRSTDTQYF
V: TRBV4-3; J: TRBJ2-7; D: TRBD2; length: 18; size: -; DNA: TGCGCCAGCAGCCAAGATACCCCTAGCGGGGGGCCCTCCTACGAGCAGTACTTC; CDR3: CASSQDTPSGGPSYEQYF
V: TRBV15; J: TRBJ1-1; D: TRBD1; length: 14; size: -; DNA: TGTGCCACCAGCAGGGGACAGGGGGGGACTGAAGCTTTCTTT; CDR3: CATSRGQGGTEAFF
V: TRBV7-2; J: TRBJ1-3; D: -; length: 15; size: -; DNA: TGTGCCAGCAGTTCTAGTCTGCTGGTTGGAAACACCATATATTTT; CDR3: CASSSSLLVGNTIYF
V: TRBV10-2; J: TRBJ2-5; D: TRBD1; length: 14; size: -; DNA: TGCGCCAGCAGTGAAGGACAGGGTGGCGAGACCCAGTACTTC; CDR3: CASSEGQGGETQYF
V: TRBV6-5; J: TRBJ1-6; D: TRBD1; length: 14; size: -; DNA: TGTGCCATCCGGACAGGGAGTCAAAATTCACCCCTCCACTTT; CDR3: CAIRTGSQNSPLHF
V: TRBV5-6; J: TRBJ1-3; D: -; length: 15; size: few; DNA: TGTGCCAGCAGCTTGTCAGGGAGGAGTGGAAACACCATATATTTT; CDR3: CASSLSGRSGNTIYF
V: TRBV10-3; J: TRBJ1-1; D: -; length: 15; size: -; DNA: TGTGCCATCTCCCAGAGCTTTCCGGGAGACACTGAAGCTTTCTTT; CDR3: CAISQSFPGDTEAFF
V: TRBV2; J: TRBJ2-1; D: TRBD2; length: 15; size: -; DNA: TGTGCCAGCAGGTCCAGCGGGGGGGGTTACAATGAGCAGTTCTTC; CDR3: CASRSSGGGYNEQFF
V: TRBV7-8; J: TRBJ1-1; D: TRBD1; length: 14; size: -; DNA: TGTGCCAGCAGCCCCGGGACAGCGAACACTGAAGCTTTCTTT; CDR3: CASSPGTANTEAFF
V: TRBV7-3; J: TRBJ1-6; D: -; length: 15; size: -; DNA: TGTGCCAGCAGCCCATCCCGGGACTTAAATTCACCCCTCCACTTT; CDR3: CASSPSRDLNSPLHF
V: TRBV29-1; J: TRBJ1-6; D: -; length: 15; size: -; DNA: TGCAGCGTTGAAGAAGAAGACAGGAATAATTCACCCCTCCACTTT; CDR3: CSVEEEDRNNSPLHF
V: TRBV11-2; J: TRBJ1-1; D: -; length: 13; size: -; DNA: TGTGCCAGCAGCCAAGACATTAACACTGAAGCTTTCTTT; CDR3: CASSQDINTEAFF